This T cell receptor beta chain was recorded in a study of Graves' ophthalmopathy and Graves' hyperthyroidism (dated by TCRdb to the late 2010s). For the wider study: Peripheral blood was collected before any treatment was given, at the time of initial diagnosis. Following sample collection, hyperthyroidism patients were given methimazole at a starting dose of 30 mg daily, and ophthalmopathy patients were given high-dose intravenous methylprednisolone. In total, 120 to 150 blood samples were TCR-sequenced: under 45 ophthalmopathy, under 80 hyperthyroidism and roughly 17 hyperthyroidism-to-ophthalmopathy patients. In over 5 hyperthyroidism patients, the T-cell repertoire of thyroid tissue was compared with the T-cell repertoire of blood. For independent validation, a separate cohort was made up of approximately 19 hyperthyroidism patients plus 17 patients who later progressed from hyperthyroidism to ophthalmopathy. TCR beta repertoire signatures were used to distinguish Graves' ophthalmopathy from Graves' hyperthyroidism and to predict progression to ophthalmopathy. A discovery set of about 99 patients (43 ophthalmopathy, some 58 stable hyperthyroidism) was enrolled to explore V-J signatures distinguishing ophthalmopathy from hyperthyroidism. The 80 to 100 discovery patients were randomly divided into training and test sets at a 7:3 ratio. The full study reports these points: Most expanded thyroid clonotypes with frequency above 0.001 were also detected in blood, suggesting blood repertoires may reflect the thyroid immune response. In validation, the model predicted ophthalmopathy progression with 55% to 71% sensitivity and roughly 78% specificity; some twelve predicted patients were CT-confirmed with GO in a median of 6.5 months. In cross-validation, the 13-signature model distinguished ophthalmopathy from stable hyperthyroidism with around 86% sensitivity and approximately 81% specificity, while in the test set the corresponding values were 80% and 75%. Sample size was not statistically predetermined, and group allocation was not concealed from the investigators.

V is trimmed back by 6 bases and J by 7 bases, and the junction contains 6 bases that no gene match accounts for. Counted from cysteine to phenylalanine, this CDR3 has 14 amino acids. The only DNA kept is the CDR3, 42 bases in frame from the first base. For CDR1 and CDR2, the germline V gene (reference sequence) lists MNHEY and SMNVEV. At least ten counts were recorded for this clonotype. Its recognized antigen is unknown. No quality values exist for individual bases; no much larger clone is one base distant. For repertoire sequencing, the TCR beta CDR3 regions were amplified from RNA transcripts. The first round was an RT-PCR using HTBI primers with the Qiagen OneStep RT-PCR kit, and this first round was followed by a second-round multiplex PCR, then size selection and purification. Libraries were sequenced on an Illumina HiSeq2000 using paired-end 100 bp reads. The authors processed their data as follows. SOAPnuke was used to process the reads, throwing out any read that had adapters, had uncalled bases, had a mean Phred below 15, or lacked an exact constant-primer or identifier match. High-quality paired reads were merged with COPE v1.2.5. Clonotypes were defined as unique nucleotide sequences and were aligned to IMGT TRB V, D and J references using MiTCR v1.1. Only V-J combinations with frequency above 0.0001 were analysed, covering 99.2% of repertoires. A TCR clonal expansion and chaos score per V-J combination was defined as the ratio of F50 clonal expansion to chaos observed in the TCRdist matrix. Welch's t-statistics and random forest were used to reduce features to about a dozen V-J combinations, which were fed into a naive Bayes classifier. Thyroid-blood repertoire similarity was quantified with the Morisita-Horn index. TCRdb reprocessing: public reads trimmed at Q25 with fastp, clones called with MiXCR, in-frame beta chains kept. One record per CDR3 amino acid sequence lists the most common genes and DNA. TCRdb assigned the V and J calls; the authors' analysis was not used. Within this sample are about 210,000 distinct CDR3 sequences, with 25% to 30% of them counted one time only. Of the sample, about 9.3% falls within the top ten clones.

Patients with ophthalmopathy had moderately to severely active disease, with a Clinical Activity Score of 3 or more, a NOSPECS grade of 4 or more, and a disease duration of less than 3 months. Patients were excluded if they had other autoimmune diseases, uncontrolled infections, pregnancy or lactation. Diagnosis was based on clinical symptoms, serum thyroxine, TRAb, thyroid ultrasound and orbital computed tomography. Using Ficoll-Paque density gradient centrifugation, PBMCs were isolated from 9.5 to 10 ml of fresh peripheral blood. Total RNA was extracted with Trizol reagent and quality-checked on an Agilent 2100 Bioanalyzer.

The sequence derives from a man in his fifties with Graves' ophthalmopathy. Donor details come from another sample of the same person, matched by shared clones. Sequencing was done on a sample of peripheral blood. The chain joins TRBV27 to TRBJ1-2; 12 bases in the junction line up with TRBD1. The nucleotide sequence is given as TGTGCCAGCAGAAGGGACAGGGGGCAGAGTGGCTACACCTTC. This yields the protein CASRRDRGQSGYTF.